This passage covers 32 T cell receptor beta chains from one sample sequenced in a study of CD8 T cells in ankylosing spondylitis (dated by TCRdb to 2016 to 2017). Overall results and qualifications from the work: Blood from ankylosing spondylitis patients appeared to be characterized by a TCR beta motif composed of about eight highly homologous amino acid variants.

Antigen specificity for these receptors is unknown. Receptor libraries were prepared by 5' RACE. The data were produced on an Illumina HiSeq 2500. TCRdb redid the processing of the public reads, applying fastp at Q25 and MiXCR, and retained in-frame beta chains. Every entry covers one CDR3 protein and lists the most common genes and DNA from its rows. The sample includes a few hundred thousand distinct CDR3 sequences, with 20% to 25% observed a single time. The ten largest clones represent roughly a sixth of the sample. Sample: blood, either unsorted or a sorted T cell fraction (not recorded which). The source of these receptors is a male donor with ankylosing spondylitis.

The chain has TRBV7-9 and TRBJ1-4, with 7 positions matching TRBD1. Germline loops: CDR1 SEHNR, CDR2 FQNEAQ (reference sequence). The J segment lost 7 bases and the V segment lost 3 bases, leaving 8 bases of the junction unmatched. The CDR3 is 15 amino acids. Written as DNA, the CDR3 is TGTGCCAGCAGCTTGGAGGGGGCCGGGAGTGAAAAACTGTTTTTT. Translation gives CASSLEGAGSEKLFF.

The chain carries TRBV5-1 and TRBJ2-3; 7 nucleotides line up with TRBD2. This CDR3 has 17 amino acids. Trimming at V came to 1 base and at J to 4 bases, leaving 12 bases not matched to a gene. Per the germline V gene, CDR1 is SGHRS and CDR2 is YFSETQ. The CDR3 is CASSLRSGLVSADTQYF. The CDR3 DNA follows: TGCGCCAGCAGCTTGCGTTCCGGACTAGTCTCCGCAGATACGCAGTATTTT.

The table lists this clonotype with a few counts. The rearrangement links TRBV5-5 to TRBJ2-7; a weak D match, TRBD2 (6 bases). The CDR3 sequence is 17 residues long. CDR1 is SGHKS, CDR2 YYEKEE, per germline (reference sequence). Trimming took 4 bases from V and 2 from J, leaving 22 bases between them. The CDR3 DNA reads TGTGCCAGCAGCCTCTGGGGAGGTCGCAACCCTACCTACGAGCAGTACTTC. Translation: CASSLWGGRNPTYEQYF.

This clonotype was detected ten times or more. The V and J genes are TRBV29-1 and TRBJ1-2, with D perhaps TRBD1 (6 bases). Deletions cut 3 bases from V and 2 bases from J, with 10 bases between. This CDR3 is 13 amino acids long. Per the germline V gene, CDR1 is SQVTM and CDR2 is ANQGSEA. CDR3 in amino acids: CSVDKGGNYGYTF. Written as DNA, the CDR3 is TGCAGCGTTGACAAAGGGGGGAACTATGGCTACACCTTC. The whole variable domain, remainder taken from reference TRBV29-1 and TRBJ1-2, is SAVISQKPSRDICQRGTSLTIQCQVDSQVTMMFWYRQQPGQSLTLIATANQGSEATYESGFVIDKFPISRPNLTFSTLTVSNMSPEDSSIYLCSVDKGGNYGYTFGSGTRLTVV.

The table lists this clonotype with a few counts. The chain uses TRBV10-3 and TRBJ2-4; the D is unclear. Germline V lookup: CDR1 ENHRY, CDR2 SYGVKD. This CDR3 comprises 14 residues. V lost 0 bases to trimming and J lost 10 bases, with 13 bases between them. CDR3 sequence (DNA): TGTGCCATCAGTGAGTCGGGAATCGAAGGGATTCAGTACTTC. Amino acids: CAISESGIEGIQYF.

CDR3 sequence (DNA): TGTGCCAGCTCCCCTATTAGTCGGGGGACTTCAACTAATGAAAAACTGTTTTTT. Encoded protein: CASSPISRGTSTNEKLFF. The chain uses TRBV18 and TRBJ1-4; the D gene is possibly TRBD1 (5 bases). CDR1 and CDR2 from the germline V gene are KGHSH and LQKENI. V gave up 6 bases and J gave up 0 bases, with 20 bases separating them. The CDR3 sequence is 18 residues long.

The genes are TRBV20-1 and TRBJ2-5, with 9 bases lining up with TRBD2. The CDR3 is 16 amino acids. The trim removed 5 bases at V and 4 bases at J, leaving 14 bases unmatched. CDR1 and CDR2 from the germline V gene are DFQATT and SNEGSKA (reference sequence). The CDR3 sequence: CSAGGSSGKERETQYF. The CDR3 DNA follows: TGCAGTGCTGGAGGGTCTAGCGGGAAGGAACGAGAGACCCAGTACTTC.

This clonotype was counted many times. This chain links TRBV12-3 or TRBV12-4 with TRBJ2-1; TRBD2 matches at 8 bases. CDR3 length equals 14 residues. J lost 7 bases, V lost 7 bases, and 9 bases had no gene match. CDR3 in amino acids: CASKPGLGRNEQFF. The CDR3 DNA reads TGTGCCAGCAAGCCGGGACTAGGGAGGAATGAGCAGTTCTTC.

This clonotype was detected a few times. V usage is TRBV10-3 and J usage is TRBJ1-5; unclear D gene. This CDR3 region has 15 residues. The V end was cut by 3 bases, the J end by 3 bases, with 12 bases between. CDR1 is ENHRY and CDR2 is SYGVKD in the germline V gene. This CDR3 reads CAISDPGLINQPQHF. CDR3 coding DNA: TGTGCCATCAGTGACCCCGGACTGATCAATCAGCCCCAGCATTTT.

The chain couples TRBV14 to TRBJ2-1; D not certain. The CDR3 has 16 residues. CDR1 SGHDN and CDR2 FVKESK come from the germline V gene. Trimming stripped 1 base from V and 0 bases from J, with 10 bases between. CDR3 nucleotides: TGTGCCAGCAGCCAAGGAACAGCGAGCTCCTACAATGAGCAGTTCTTC. Its translation: CASSQGTASSYNEQFF.

In its sample, this clonotype was seen a few times. J is TRBJ2-7 and V is TRBV20-1; no firm D call. The CDR3 covers 12 residues. Between the trimmed V and J ends, which lost 7 bases and 4 bases, there was a span of 14 bases. Germline V CDR1 and CDR2: DFQATT, SNEGSKA (reference sequence). As DNA, the CDR3 is TGCAGTGTCGGTAGTGCCCAGTACGAGCAGTACTTC. Translated: CSVGSAQYEQYF.

The sample holds a few counts of this clonotype. The gene calls are TRBV29-1 and TRBJ2-5; D remains ambiguous. Germline V gene lookup returns CDR1 SQVTM and CDR2 ANQGSEA. The CDR3 is 10 residues long. V was clipped by 7 bases and J by 7 bases, with 10 bases between them. CDR3 coding DNA: TGCAGCGCTGCGTCCGGGACCCAGTACTTC. Translation gives CSAASGTQYF.

This clonotype was found a few times. The rearrangement joins TRBV5-6 to TRBJ2-7; a weak D match, TRBD2 (6 bases). Germline V gives CDR1 SGHDT, CDR2 YYEEEE. The CDR3 contains 14 residues. Between the trimmed V and J ends, which lost 2 bases and 5 bases, there was a span of 14 bases. The CDR3 sequence: CASSLLGGSHEQYF. DNA of the CDR3: TGTGCCAGCAGCTTATTAGGAGGGAGCCACGAGCAGTACTTC.

The chain has TRBV5-1 and TRBJ2-3; tentatively, D is TRBD2 (6 bases). The CDR3 is made up of 14 amino acids. Trimming cost V 6 bases and J 3 bases, with 14 bases left between them. Germline CDR1 reads SGHRS; CDR2 reads YFSETQ. In nucleotides, the CDR3 is TGCGCCAGCAAGCTGGAGGGCGGTACAGATACGCAGTATTTT. Encoded protein: CASKLEGGTDTQYF.

This chain connects TRBV2 to TRBJ2-3; TRBD1 matches at 10 bases. The CDR3 loop spans 14 amino acids. In germline, CDR1 is SNHLY, CDR2 FYNNEI. The ends lost 7 bases at V and 6 bases at J; junction bases unmatched: 7. The CDR3 DNA sequence: TGTGCCAGCAAACGGGACAGGGGTCGTGATACGCAGTATTTT. Protein sequence: CASKRDRGRDTQYF. Drawing the rest from reference TRBV2 and TRBJ2-3, the complete variable domain is EPEVTQTPSHQVTQMGQEVILRCVPISNHLYFYWYRQILGQKVEFLVSFYNNEISEKSEIFDDQFSVERPDGSNFTLKIRSTKLEDSAMYFCASKRDRGRDTQYFGPGTRLTVL.

This chain connects TRBV7-2 to TRBJ1-1; 10 bases align to TRBD1. The CDR3 runs 16 residues. The V gene end was trimmed by 5 bases and the J gene end by 3 bases; junction bases not matched to a gene: 9. Per the germline V gene, CDR1 is SGHTA and CDR2 is FQGNSA. CDR3 bases: TGTGCCAGCAGCCCCCGGACAGGGGGGGGTGACACTGAAGCTTTCTTT. The encoded protein is CASSPRTGGGDTEAFF.

This clonotype was recorded at least ten times. This chain's CDR3 is CASSSGGEKYF. The CDR3 DNA reads as TGTGCCAGCAGCTCGGGAGGAGAGAAGTATTTT. This chain uses TRBV7-9 with TRBJ2-3, with TRBD2 matching over 7 bases. Germline V gene data show CDR1 as SEHNR and CDR2 as FQNEAQ (reference sequence). The length of the CDR3 is 11 residues. The V segment lost 4 bases and the J segment 13 bases; nucleotides outside the gene matches: 5.

This chain connects TRBV19 to TRBJ1-5; D perhaps matches TRBD1 (5 bases). This CDR3 region has 15 residues. V was clipped by 7 bases and J by 3 bases, with 16 bases between them. Germline V gene lookup returns CDR1 LNHDA and CDR2 SQIVND (reference sequence). DNA for the CDR3: TGTGCCAGTACCCCGTGGGGACCGAACAATCAGCCCCAGCATTTT. Translation gives CASTPWGPNNQPQHF. Complete variable domain (other parts from reference TRBV19 and TRBJ1-5): DGGITQSPKYLFRKEGQNVTLSCEQNLNHDAMYWYRQDPGQGLRLIYYSQIVNDFQKGDIAEGYSVSREKKESFPLTVTSAQKNPTAFYLCASTPWGPNNQPQHFGDGTRLSIL.

This clonotype came up a few times. The V and J genes are TRBV20-1 and TRBJ2-7, with a tentative D call TRBD1 (5 bases). V gave up 0 bases and J gave up 4 bases, with 16 bases separating them. The germline gives CDR1 DFQATT, CDR2 SNEGSKA (reference sequence). The CDR3 runs to 15 residues. This chain's CDR3 is CSARELGAASYEQYF. The CDR3 DNA follows: TGCAGTGCTAGAGAATTAGGGGCGGCGTCGTACGAGCAGTACTTC.

This clonotype was seen a few times. V is TRBV7-2 and J is TRBJ2-1; 7 bases align to TRBD2. The V segment lost 1 base and the J segment 4 bases; nucleotides outside the gene matches: 7. Germline CDR1 is SGHTA and CDR2 is FQGNSA. There are 16 residues in the CDR3. The CDR3 DNA reads as TGTGCCAGCAGCTTAGTACTCGGGGGGAGATACAATGAGCAGTTCTTC. Protein: CASSLVLGGRYNEQFF.

The chain couples TRBV18 to TRBJ2-6; D gene unclear. Germline lookup yields CDR1 KGHSH and CDR2 LQKENI. Trimming removed 3 bases at V and 0 bases at J, with 9 bases between. This CDR3 is 16 amino acids long. Here the CDR3 reads CASSPYPASGANVLTF. The CDR3 bases are TGTGCCAGCTCACCGTACCCGGCCTCTGGGGCCAACGTCCTGACTTTC.

The chain has TRBV7-3 and TRBJ2-1; 9 bases fit TRBD2. The V gene's germline CDR1 is SGHTA and CDR2 FQGTGA. This CDR3 region has 22 residues. The J segment lost 9 bases and the V segment lost 1 base, leaving 28 bases of the junction unmatched. The CDR3 DNA is TGTGCCAGCAGCTTAATGGTAGCGTCGTACGCTAGCGGGAATCTAATGGGCGGTGAGCAGTTCTTC. It encodes CASSLMVASYASGNLMGGEQFF.

This clonotype has only one observation. J is TRBJ2-2 and V is TRBV6-1, with D perhaps given as TRBD1 or TRBD2 (5 bases each). V lost 6 bases, J lost 0 bases, and 14 bases lay in between. CDR3 length: 16 residues. In germline, CDR1 is MNHNS, CDR2 SASEGT. DNA of the CDR3: TGTGCCAGCAGCTGGGGGACCGCTGCGAACACCGGGGAGCTGTTTTTT. Encoded protein: CASSWGTAANTGELFF.

This clonotype came up a few times. The chain joins TRBV21-1 to TRBJ2-7; the D call of TRBD2 is as the table states it, not checked on the DNA. TRBV21-1 is labeled a pseudogene. The CDR3 contains 15 residues. The CDR3: CASSISGRKDYEQYF. Here the CDR3 DNA reads TGTGCCAGCAGCATTAGCGGGAGAAAGGACTACGAGCAGTACTTC.

This clonotype was found a few times. This chain connects TRBV5-1 to TRBJ2-1; 16 bases align to TRBD2. The CDR3 spans 16 residues. Germline-derived CDR1 and CDR2 are SGHRS and YFSETQ. Trimming cost V 4 bases and J 9 bases; bases outside gene matches: 7. The CDR3 DNA reads TGCGCCAGCAGCCTGGGGACTAGCGGGAGGGCCGGTGAGCAGTTCTTC. Its translation is CASSLGTSGRAGEQFF.

The gene calls are TRBV12-3 or TRBV12-4 and TRBJ2-5; 8 bases match TRBD2. V trimming: 6 bases; J trimming: 5 bases; junction bases outside the gene matches: 5. The CDR3 runs to 13 residues. The CDR3 DNA follows: TGTGCCAGCAGGGATAGCGGGACGGAGACCCAGTACTTC. It specifies CASRDSGTETQYF.

At least ten counts were recorded for this clonotype. The genes are TRBV27 and TRBJ1-5; TRBD1 might be the D (5 bases). V shed 3 bases and J shed 3 bases, with 12 bases lying between them. Germline lookup yields CDR1 MNHEY and CDR2 SMNVEV (reference sequence). This CDR3 spans 15 amino acids. CDR3 coding DNA: TGTGCCAGCAGTTTCGGGACGGGGAACAATCAGCCCCAGCATTTT. Translated: CASSFGTGNNQPQHF.

J is TRBJ1-3 and V is TRBV12-3 or TRBV12-4; unclear D gene. The CDR3 loop spans 13 amino acids. V shed 8 bases and J shed 0 bases, with 8 bases lying between them. CDR3 region: CASYLFSGNTIYF. CDR3 coding DNA: TGTGCCAGCTATTTATTCTCTGGAAACACCATATATTTT.

This chain joins TRBV20-1 and TRBJ1-2, with D hard to call. Germline CDR1 and CDR2: DFQATT and SNEGSKA (reference sequence). This CDR3 is built from 14 residues. V lost 4 bases and J 7 bases, leaving 19 bases between the germline ends. CDR3 nucleotide sequence: TGCAGTGCTATGGGGAACGCAGGACTGGGTGGCTACACCTTC. Residues: CSAMGNAGLGGYTF.

This clonotype was found a few times. The rearrangement joins TRBV29-1 to TRBJ2-1; D possibly matches TRBD1 or TRBD2 (5 bases each). The CDR3 runs 13 residues. Trimming took off 6 bases at V and 9 bases at J, with 18 bases between the two ends. Germline values: CDR1 SQVTM, CDR2 ANQGSEA. The CDR3 protein is CSVSRVGRGEQFF. Here the CDR3 DNA reads TGCAGCGTCTCCAGGGTCGGCCGGGGTGAGCAGTTCTTC.

The chain combines TRBV2 with TRBJ2-7, with D perhaps TRBD2 (6 bases). The length of the CDR3 is 14 residues. Trimming removed 4 bases at V and 7 bases at J, with 17 bases between. From germline, CDR1 is SNHLY and CDR2 FYNNEI. CDR3 in amino acids: CASSVGRSRDEQYF. CDR3 sequence (DNA): TGTGCCAGCAGTGTGGGGAGGTCCAGGGATGAGCAGTACTTC.

There are a few counts of this clonotype. This chain uses TRBV20-1 with TRBJ2-1; 13 positions agree with TRBD2. After removal of 6 bases from V and 0 bases from J, the junction contained 8 bases not matched to a gene. From germline, CDR1 is DFQATT and CDR2 SNEGSKA (reference sequence). The CDR3 sequence is 17 residues long. CDR3 DNA: TGCAGTGCCGGGACTAGCGGGATACCGAGCTCCTACAATGAGCAGTTCTTC. Translation gives CSAGTSGIPSSYNEQFF.